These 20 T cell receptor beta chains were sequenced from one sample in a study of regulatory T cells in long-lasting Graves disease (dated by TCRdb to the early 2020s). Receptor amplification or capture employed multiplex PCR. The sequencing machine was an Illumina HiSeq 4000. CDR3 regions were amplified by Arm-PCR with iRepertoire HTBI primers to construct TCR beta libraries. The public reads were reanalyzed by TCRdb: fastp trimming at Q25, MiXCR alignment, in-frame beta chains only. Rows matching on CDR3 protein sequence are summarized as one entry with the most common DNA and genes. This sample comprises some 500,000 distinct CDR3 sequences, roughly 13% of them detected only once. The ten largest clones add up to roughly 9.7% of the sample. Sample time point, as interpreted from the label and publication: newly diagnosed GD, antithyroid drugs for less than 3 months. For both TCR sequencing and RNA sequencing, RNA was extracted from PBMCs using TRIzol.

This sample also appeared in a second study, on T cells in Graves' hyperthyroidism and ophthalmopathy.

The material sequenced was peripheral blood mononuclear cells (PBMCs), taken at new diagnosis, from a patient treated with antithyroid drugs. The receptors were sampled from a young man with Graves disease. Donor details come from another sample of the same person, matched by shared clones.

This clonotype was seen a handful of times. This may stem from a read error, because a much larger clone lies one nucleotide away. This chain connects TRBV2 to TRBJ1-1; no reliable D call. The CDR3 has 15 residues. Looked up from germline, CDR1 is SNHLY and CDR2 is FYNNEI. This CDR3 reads CASSDKENANTEALF. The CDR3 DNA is TGTGCCAGCAGTGATAAGGAGAACGCGAACACTGAAGCTCTCTTT.

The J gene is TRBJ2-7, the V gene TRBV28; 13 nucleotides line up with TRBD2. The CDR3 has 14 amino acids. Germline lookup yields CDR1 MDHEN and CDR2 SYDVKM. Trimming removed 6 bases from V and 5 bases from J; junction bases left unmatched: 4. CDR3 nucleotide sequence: TGTGCCAGCAGCCGAGGACTAGCGGGGGACGAGCAGTACTTC. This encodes CASSRGLAGDEQYF.

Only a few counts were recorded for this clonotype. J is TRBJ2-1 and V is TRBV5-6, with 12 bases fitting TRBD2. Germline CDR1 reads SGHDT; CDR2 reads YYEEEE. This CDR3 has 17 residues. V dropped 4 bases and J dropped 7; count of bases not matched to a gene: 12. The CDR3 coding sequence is TGTGCCAGCAGCCCCATCCTAGCGGGAGGGCCGGGGAATGAGCAGTTCTTC. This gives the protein CASSPILAGGPGNEQFF.

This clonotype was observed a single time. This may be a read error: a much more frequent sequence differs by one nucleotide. The chain's CDR3 is CGSSAGRAAETQYF. The CDR3 DNA follows: TGTGGCAGCAGCGCCGGGAGGGCCGCAGAGACCCAGTACTTC. The V and J genes are TRBV6-5 and TRBJ2-5, with 8 bases that match TRBD2. Germline-derived CDR1 and CDR2 are MNHEY and SVGAGI. The CDR3 is made up of 14 amino acids.

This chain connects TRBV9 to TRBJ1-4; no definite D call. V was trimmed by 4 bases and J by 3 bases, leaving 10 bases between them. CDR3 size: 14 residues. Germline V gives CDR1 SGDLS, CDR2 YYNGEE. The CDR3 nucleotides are TGTGCCAGCAGCCCCGGAGAGGCTAATGAAAAACTGTTTTTT. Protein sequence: CASSPGEANEKLFF.

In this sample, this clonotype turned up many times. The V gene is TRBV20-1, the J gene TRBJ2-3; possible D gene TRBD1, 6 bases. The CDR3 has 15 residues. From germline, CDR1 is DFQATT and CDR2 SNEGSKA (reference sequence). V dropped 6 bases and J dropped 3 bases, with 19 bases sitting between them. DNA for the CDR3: TGCAGTGCCGTTGGGTGGGAAGGGGGTACAGATACGCAGTATTTT. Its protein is CSAVGWEGGTDTQYF.

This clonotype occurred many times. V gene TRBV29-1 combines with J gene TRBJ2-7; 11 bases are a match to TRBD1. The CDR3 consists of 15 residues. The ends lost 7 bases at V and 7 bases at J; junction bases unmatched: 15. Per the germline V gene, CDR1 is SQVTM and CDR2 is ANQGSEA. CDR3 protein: CSAVNPDRGLGEQYF. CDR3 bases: TGCAGCGCTGTGAACCCGGACAGGGGGCTAGGGGAGCAGTACTTC.

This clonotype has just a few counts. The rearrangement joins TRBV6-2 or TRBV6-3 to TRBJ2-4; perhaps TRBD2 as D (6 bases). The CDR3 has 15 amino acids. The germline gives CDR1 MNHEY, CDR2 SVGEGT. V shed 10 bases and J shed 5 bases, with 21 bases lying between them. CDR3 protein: CATTRPGAFENIQYF. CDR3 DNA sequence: TGTGCCACCACCCGGCCGGGAGCGTTCGAAAACATTCAGTACTTC.

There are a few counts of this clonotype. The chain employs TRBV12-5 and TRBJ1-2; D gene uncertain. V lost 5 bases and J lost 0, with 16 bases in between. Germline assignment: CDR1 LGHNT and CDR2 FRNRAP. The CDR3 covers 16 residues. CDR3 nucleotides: TGTGCTAGTGGTCCCCGCCAGGCTCCTACTAACTATGGCTACACCTTC. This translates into CASGPRQAPTNYGYTF.

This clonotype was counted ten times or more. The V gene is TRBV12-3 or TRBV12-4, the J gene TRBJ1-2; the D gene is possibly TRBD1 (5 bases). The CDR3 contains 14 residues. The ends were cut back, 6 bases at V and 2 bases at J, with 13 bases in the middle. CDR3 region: CASSPGWGNYGYTF. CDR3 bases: TGTGCCAGCAGCCCCGGATGGGGCAACTATGGCTACACCTTC.

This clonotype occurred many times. The DNA of the CDR3 is TGCAGTGCAGCGGGCGACTACGAGCAGTACTTC. This encodes CSAAGDYEQYF. J is TRBJ2-7 and V is TRBV20-1; D is possibly TRBD2 (6 bases). Between the trimmed V and J ends, which lost 6 bases and 3 bases, there was a span of 9 bases. CDR1 is DFQATT and CDR2 is SNEGSKA in the germline V gene (reference sequence). The CDR3 has 11 amino acids.

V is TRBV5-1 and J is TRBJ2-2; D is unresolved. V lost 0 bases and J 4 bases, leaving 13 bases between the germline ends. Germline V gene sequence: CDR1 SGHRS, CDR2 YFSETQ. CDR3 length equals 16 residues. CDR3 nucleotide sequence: TGCGCCAGCAGCTTGGGCTGGACCTCGGGCACCGGGGAGCTGTTTTTT. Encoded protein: CASSLGWTSGTGELFF.

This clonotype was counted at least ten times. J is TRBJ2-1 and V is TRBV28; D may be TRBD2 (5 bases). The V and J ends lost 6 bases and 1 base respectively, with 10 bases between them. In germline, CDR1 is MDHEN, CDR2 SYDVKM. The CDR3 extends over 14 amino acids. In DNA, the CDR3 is TGTGCCAGCAGCGGAGGTTTTTCCTACAATGAGCAGTTCTTC. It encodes CASSGGFSYNEQFF.

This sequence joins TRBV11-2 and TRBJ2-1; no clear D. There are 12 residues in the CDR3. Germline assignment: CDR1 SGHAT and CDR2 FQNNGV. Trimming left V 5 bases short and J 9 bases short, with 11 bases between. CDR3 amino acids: CASSPVRIEQFF. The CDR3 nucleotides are TGTGCCAGCAGCCCCGTCAGGATTGAGCAGTTCTTC. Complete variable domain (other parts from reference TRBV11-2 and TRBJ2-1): EAGVAQSPRYKIIEKRQSVAFWCNPISGHATLYWYQQILGQGPKLLIQFQNNGVVDDSQLPKDRFSAERLKGVDSTLKIQPAKLEDSAVYLCASSPVRIEQFFGPGTRLTVL.

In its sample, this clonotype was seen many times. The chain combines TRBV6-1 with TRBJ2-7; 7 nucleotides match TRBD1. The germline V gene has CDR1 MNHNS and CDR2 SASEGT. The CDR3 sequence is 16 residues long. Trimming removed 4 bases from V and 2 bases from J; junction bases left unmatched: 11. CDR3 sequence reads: CASSGWGQRIPYEQYF. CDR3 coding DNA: TGTGCCAGCAGTGGCTGGGGACAGCGGATCCCCTACGAGCAGTACTTC.

The CDR3 DNA is TGTGCCAGCAGCCTCGACAGGATTCAAGAGACCCAGTACTTC. It translates to CASSLDRIQETQYF. The gene calls are TRBV9 and TRBJ2-5; tentatively, D is TRBD1 (6 bases). V was trimmed by 4 bases and J by 2 bases, leaving 12 bases between them. The germline CDR1 and CDR2 sequences are SGDLS and YYNGEE. The CDR3 sequence is 14 residues long. Using reference TRBV9 and TRBJ2-5 for the parts outside the CDR3, the full variable domain is DSGVTQTPKHLITATGQRVTLRCSPRSGDLSVYWYQQSLDQGLQFLIQYYNGEERAKGNILERFSAQQFPDLHSELNLSSLELGDSALYFCASSLDRIQETQYFGPGTRLLVL.

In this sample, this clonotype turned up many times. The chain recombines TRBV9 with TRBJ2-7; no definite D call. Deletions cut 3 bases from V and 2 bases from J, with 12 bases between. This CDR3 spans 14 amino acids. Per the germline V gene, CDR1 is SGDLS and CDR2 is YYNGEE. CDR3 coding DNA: TGTGCCAGCAGCGCAGGTCGGCCACCCTACGAGCAGTACTTC. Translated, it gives CASSAGRPPYEQYF.

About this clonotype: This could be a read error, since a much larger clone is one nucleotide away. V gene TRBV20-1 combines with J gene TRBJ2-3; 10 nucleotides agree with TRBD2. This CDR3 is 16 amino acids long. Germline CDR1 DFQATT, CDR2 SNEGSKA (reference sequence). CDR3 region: CSAGDPSGRAKDTQYF. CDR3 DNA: TGCAGTGCTGGAGATCCGAGCGGGAGGGCCAAAGATACGCAGTATTTT.

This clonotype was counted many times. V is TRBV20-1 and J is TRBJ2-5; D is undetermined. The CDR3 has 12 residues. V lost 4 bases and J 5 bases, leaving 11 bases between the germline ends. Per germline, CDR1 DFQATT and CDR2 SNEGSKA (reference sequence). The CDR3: CSANRIGETQYF. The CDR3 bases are TGCAGTGCTAACCGGATCGGGGAGACCCAGTACTTC.

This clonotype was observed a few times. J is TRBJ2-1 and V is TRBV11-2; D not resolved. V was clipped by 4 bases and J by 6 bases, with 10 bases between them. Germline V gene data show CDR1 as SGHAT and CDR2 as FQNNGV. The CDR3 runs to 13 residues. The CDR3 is CASSSPPSNEQFF. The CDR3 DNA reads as TGTGCCAGCAGCTCGCCCCCCAGCAATGAGCAGTTCTTC.